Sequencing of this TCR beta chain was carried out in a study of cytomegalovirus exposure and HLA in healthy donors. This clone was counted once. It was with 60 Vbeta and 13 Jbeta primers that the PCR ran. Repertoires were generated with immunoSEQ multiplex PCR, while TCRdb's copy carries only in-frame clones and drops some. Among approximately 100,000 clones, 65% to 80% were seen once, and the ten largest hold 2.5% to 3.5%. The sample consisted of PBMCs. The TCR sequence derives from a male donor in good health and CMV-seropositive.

CDR3 sequence reads: CASSSRGAGTEAFF. DNA of the CDR3: TGTGCCAGCAGCTCCCGGGGGGCTGGCACTGAAGCTTTCTTT. V gene TRBV13 combines with J gene TRBJ1-1, with TRBD1 as a possible D gene (6 bases). The V and J ends lost 4 bases and 4 bases respectively, with 13 bases between them. This CDR3 is built from 14 residues. Germline CDR1 and CDR2: PRHDT and FYEKMQ (reference sequence).